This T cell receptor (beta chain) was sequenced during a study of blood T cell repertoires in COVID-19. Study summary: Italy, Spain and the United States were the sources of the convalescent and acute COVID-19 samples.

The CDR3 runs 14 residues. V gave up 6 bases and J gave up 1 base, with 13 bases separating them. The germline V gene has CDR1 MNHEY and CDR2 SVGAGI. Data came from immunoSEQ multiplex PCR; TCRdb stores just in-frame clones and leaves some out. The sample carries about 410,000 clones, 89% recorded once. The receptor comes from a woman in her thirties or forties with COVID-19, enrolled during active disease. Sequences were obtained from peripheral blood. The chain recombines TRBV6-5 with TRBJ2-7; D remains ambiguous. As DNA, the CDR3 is TGTGCCAGCAGGAGAAGATTCCCTTCCTACGAGCAGTACTTC. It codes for CASRRRFPSYEQYF.